At least ten counts were recorded for the clone carrying this T cell receptor beta chain. Its antigen remains unidentified. Germline assignment: CDR1 SGHAT and CDR2 FQNNGV. The CDR3 contains 14 residues. V shed 6 bases and J shed 5 bases, with 11 bases lying between them. Through a sample-barcoded 5' primer and a J-beta primer mix, a second PCR was run for about 6 to 11 cycles. From the 5' RACE reads, TCRdb called clonotypes with MiXCR, one entry per CDR3 protein. This table holds just under 900,000 distinct CDR3 sequences, 29% found once. The sample comes from a study of blood T cells in healthy people across ages. Whole-study results and caveats: Getting older went along with TCR beta diversity per million T cells dropping roughly linearly.

Aged about 6 to 95, donors were systemically healthy Caucasians from Russia. Each sample gave at least 6.5 million isolated PBMCs. This sequence originates from an elderly woman in good health. The sample taken for sequencing was blood. The chain recombines TRBV11-2 with TRBJ2-6; D gene ambiguous. CDR3 residues: CASRPAWRANVLTF. The CDR3 DNA sequence: TGTGCCAGCAGACCCGCTTGGAGGGCCAACGTCCTGACTTTC. Variable domain in full (rest from reference TRBV11-2 and TRBJ2-6): EAGVAQSPRYKIIEKRQSVAFWCNPISGHATLYWYQQILGQGPKLLIQFQNNGVVDDSQLPKDRFSAERLKGVDSTLKIQPAKLEDSAVYLCASRPAWRANVLTFGAGSRLTVL.